One T cell receptor (beta chain) is described in this entry. Its antigen remains unknown. This record belongs to a study of cytomegalovirus exposure and HLA in healthy donors. About the study: A later analysis reported the same platform for the roughly 120 validation repertoires and the roughly 630 first-cohort repertoires. Study-level results: It was reported that the classifier diagnosed cytomegalovirus status with high specificity and sensitivity in both the original and validation cohorts. Researchers catalogued about 150 TCR beta chains as cytomegalovirus-associated.

The CDR3 extends over 12 amino acids. CDR1 GTSNPN and CDR2 SVGIG come from the germline V gene (reference sequence). V was trimmed by 5 bases and J by 8 bases, leaving 12 bases between them. The method was immunoSEQ multiplex PCR; TCRdb's version includes in-frame clones alone and lacks a portion of them. The sample shows 150,000 to 200,000 clones, 80% to 85% of them seen only once. Sequenced material: PBMCs. J is TRBJ1-4 and V is TRBV30; D is perhaps TRBD1 (5 bases). The TCR was taken from a woman in her 30s in good health and CMV-seronegative. The DNA of the CDR3 is TGTGCCTGGGGGCGGGGGACGGAAAAACTGTTTTTT. Encoded protein: CAWGRGTEKLFF. Using reference TRBV30 and TRBJ1-4 for the parts outside the CDR3, the full variable domain is SQTIHQWPATLVQPVGSPLSLECTVEGTSNPNLYWYRQAAGRGLQLLFYSVGIGQISSEVPQNLSASRPQDRQFILSSKKLLLSDSGFYLCAWGRGTEKLFFGSGTQLSVL.